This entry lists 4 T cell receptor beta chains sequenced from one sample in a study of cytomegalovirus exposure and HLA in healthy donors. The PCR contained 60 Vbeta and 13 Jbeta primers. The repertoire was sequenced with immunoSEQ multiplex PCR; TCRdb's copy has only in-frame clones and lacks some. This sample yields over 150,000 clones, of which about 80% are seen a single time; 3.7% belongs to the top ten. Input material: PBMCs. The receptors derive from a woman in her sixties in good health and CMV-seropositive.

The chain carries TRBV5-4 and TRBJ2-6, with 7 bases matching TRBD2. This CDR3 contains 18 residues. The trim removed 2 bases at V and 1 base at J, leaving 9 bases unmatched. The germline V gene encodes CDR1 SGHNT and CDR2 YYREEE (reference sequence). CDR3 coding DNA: TGTGCCAGCAGCTTTAACCGGGGAGGGTTTTCTGGGGCCAACGTCCTGACTTTC. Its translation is CASSFNRGGFSGANVLTF.

The CDR3 DNA follows: TGTGCCAGCAGTTTGGACGGACTATATCAGCCCCAGCATTTT. It codes for CASSLDGLYQPQHF. The chain links TRBV28 to TRBJ1-5; D call uncertain. V gave up 3 bases and J gave up 5 bases, with 11 bases separating them. The CDR3 has 14 residues. Germline CDR1 reads MDHEN; CDR2 reads SYDVKM.

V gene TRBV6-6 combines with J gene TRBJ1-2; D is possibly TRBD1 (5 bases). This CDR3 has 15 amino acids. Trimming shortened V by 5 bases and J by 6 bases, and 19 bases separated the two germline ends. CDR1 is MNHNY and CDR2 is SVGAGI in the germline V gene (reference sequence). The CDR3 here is CASSTGTHWGDGYTF. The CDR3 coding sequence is TGTGCCAGCAGTACCGGGACGCACTGGGGGGATGGCTACACCTTC.

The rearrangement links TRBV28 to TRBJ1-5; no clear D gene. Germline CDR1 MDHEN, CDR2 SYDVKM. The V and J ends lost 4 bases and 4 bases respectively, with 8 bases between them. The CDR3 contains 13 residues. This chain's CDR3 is CASSSQRNQPQHF. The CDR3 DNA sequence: TGTGCCAGCAGTTCGCAGCGAAATCAGCCCCAGCATTTT.